The rows below give T cell receptor beta chains drawn from one sample of a study of cytomegalovirus exposure and HLA in healthy donors. The repertoire was sequenced with immunoSEQ multiplex PCR; TCRdb's copy has only in-frame clones and lacks some. The repertoire holds approximately 130,000 clones, with around three quarters as singletons. Input material: PBMCs. These receptors were collected from a woman between 55 and 75 years old in good health and CMV-seropositive. Each CDR3 is given with its conserved first and last residue. The D gene is left open where the match is weak. Size values are once, few and many counts, or a class for expanded clones, and some rows have none.

D gene	V gene	clone size	J gene	CDR3 protein	CDR3 DNA
.	TRBV5-1	.	TRBJ2-2	CASSLDGNTGELFF	TGCGCCAGCAGCTTGGACGGGAACACCGGGGAGCTGTTTTTT
TRBD2	TRBV5-1	.	TRBJ2-3	CASSLTSGGASTDTQYF	TGCGCCAGCAGCTTGACTAGCGGGGGAGCGAGCACAGATACGCAGTATTTT
TRBD1	TRBV29-1	.	TRBJ1-2	CSVDFQGDGYTF	TGCAGCGTTGACTTTCAGGGGGACGGCTACACCTTC
.	TRBV29-1	.	TRBJ1-2	CSVSPTGGSNYGYTF	TGCAGCGTTTCCCCGACAGGTGGCTCCAACTATGGCTACACCTTC
TRBD1	TRBV5-1	once	TRBJ1-1	CASSLNRGSEAFF	TGCGCCAGCAGCCTGAACAGGGGTTCTGAAGCTTTCTTT
.	TRBV5-6	.	TRBJ1-2	CASSWGPSTGPLYGYTF	TGTGCCAGCAGCTGGGGGCCGTCGACAGGTCCCCTCTATGGCTACACCTTC
TRBD1	TRBV18	.	TRBJ1-4	CASSSPRDRGEKLFF	TGTGCCAGCTCCTCCCCCCGGGACAGGGGTGAAAAACTGTTTTTT
TRBD2	TRBV28	.	TRBJ2-5	CASFTSGGETQYF	TGTGCCAGCTTTACTTCGGGGGGGGAGACCCAGTACTTC
TRBD1	TRBV9	once	TRBJ2-5	CASSVGSRASRGETQYF	TGTGCCAGCAGCGTAGGCAGCCGGGCTAGCAGGGGGGAGACCCAGTACTTC
.	TRBV6-1	.	TRBJ1-4	CASSEHFGTQLNEKLFF	TGTGCCAGCAGTGAACATTTCGGGACACAGCTTAATGAAAAACTGTTTTTT
.	TRBV18	once	TRBJ2-2	CASSPGLSADTGELFF	TGTGCCAGCTCACCGGGACTTTCGGCGGACACCGGGGAGCTGTTTTTT
TRBD1	TRBV14	.	TRBJ1-2	CASSPRTGTYGYTF	TGTGCCAGCAGCCCCCGGACAGGGACATATGGCTACACCTTC
TRBD1	TRBV4-1	few	TRBJ1-1	CASSQGTGYGLAEAFF	TGCGCCAGCAGCCAAGGGACAGGGTATGGATTGGCTGAAGCTTTCTTT
TRBD1	TRBV27	.	TRBJ2-7	CASSYGTGGEQYF	TGTGCCAGCAGTTACGGGACAGGGGGCGAGCAGTACTTC
.	TRBV11-2	.	TRBJ1-2	CASSLEAGPSYGYTF	TGTGCCAGCAGCTTAGAAGCAGGGCCGTCCTATGGCTACACCTTC
TRBD2	TRBV19	.	TRBJ2-2	CASWQGGRDRELFF	TGTGCCAGTTGGCAGGGCGGGAGGGACCGGGAGCTGTTTTTT
.	TRBV4-1	.	TRBJ2-3	CASSSAPLLGGTDTQYF	TGCGCCAGCAGCTCCGCTCCGCTGCTCGGAGGCACAGATACGCAGTATTTT
.	TRBV4-1	few	TRBJ1-1	CASSVPGLEAFF	TGCGCCAGCAGCGTTCCGGGACTTGAAGCTTTCTTT
.	TRBV11-3	.	TRBJ1-2	CASSLHDSYYGYTF	TGTGCCAGCAGCCTCCACGACAGTTACTATGGCTACACCTTC
TRBD2	TRBV5-4	.	TRBJ2-1	CASSLLLAAGSYNEQFF	TGTGCCAGCAGTTTGTTACTAGCGGCCGGCTCCTACAATGAGCAGTTCTTC
.	TRBV6-1	.	TRBJ1-5	CASSEVISGAGVNQPQHF	TGTGCCAGCAGTGAGGTCATCTCTGGGGCGGGGGTCAATCAGCCCCAGCATTTT
TRBD1	TRBV11-2	.	TRBJ2-5	CASTFGTGPQETQYF	TGTGCCAGCACCTTTGGGACAGGCCCCCAAGAGACCCAGTACTTC
TRBD2	TRBV10-3	.	TRBJ2-1	CAITGASGGTNEQFF	TGTGCCATCACAGGTGCTAGCGGGGGGACCAATGAGCAGTTCTTC
.	TRBV5-6	few	TRBJ2-7	CASSPSAGEQYF	TGTGCCAGCAGCCCTTCAGCCGGGGAGCAGTACTTC
.	TRBV28	.	TRBJ2-7	CATSSPPYEQYF	TGTGCCACCTCCTCCCCTCCCTACGAGCAGTACTTC
TRBD1	TRBV2	.	TRBJ2-7	CASSSDRASHEQYF	TGTGCCAGCAGTTCAGACAGGGCTTCCCACGAGCAGTACTTC
.	TRBV5-1	.	TRBJ2-7	CASSLLGLYEQYF	TGCGCCAGCAGCCTCCTGGGCCTATACGAGCAGTACTTC
TRBD2	TRBV19	once	TRBJ2-2	CASSMGKRGTGELFF	TGTGCCAGTAGTATGGGAAAGCGGGGCACCGGGGAGCTGTTTTTT
.	TRBV5-6	.	TRBJ1-1	CASSLTGKNTEAFF	TGTGCCAGCAGCTTGACAGGGAAAAACACTGAAGCTTTCTTT
TRBD1	TRBV19	few	TRBJ2-7	CASSTDRGEQYF	TGTGCCAGTAGTACCGACAGGGGCGAGCAGTACTTC
TRBD1	TRBV19	.	TRBJ1-5	CASSNPGTGINQPQHF	TGTGCCAGTAGTAACCCCGGGACAGGGATCAATCAGCCCCAGCATTTT
.	TRBV19	.	TRBJ1-3	CASSIPRADSGNTIYF	TGTGCCAGTAGTATCCCCAGGGCAGACTCTGGAAACACCATATATTTT
TRBD1	TRBV6-5	.	TRBJ1-2	CASSTRTGRYGYTF	TGTGCCAGCAGTACCCGGACAGGGCGTTATGGCTACACCTTC
.	TRBV7-3	few	TRBJ1-5	CASSLTGQNNQPQHF	TGTGCCAGCAGCTTAACCGGACAGAACAATCAGCCCCAGCATTTT
TRBD1	TRBV5-1	.	TRBJ1-3	CASSLEDRDGNTIYF	TGCGCCAGCAGCTTAGAAGACAGGGATGGAAACACCATATATTTT
.	TRBV6-1	.	TRBJ1-2	CASSEASYLIYGYTF	TGTGCCAGCAGTGAAGCGTCCTACCTAATATATGGCTACACCTTC